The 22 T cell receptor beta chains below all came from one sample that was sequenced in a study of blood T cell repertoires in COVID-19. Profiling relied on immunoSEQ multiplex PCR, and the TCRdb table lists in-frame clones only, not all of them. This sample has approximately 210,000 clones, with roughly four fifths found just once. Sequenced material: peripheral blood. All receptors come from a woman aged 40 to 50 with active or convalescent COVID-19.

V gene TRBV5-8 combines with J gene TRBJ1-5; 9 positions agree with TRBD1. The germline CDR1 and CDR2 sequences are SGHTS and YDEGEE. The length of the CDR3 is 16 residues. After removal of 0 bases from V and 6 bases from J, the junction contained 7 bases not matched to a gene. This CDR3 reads CASSLVGTGLGQPQHF. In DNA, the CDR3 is TGTGCCAGCAGCTTGGTCGGGACAGGGTTAGGTCAGCCCCAGCATTTT.

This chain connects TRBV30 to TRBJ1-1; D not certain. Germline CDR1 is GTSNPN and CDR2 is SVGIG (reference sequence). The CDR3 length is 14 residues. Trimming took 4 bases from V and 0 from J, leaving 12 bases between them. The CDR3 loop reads CAWTLGSMNTEAFF. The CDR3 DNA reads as TGTGCCTGGACCTTGGGCAGCATGAACACTGAAGCTTTCTTT. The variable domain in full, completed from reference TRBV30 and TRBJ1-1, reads SQTIHQWPATLVQPVGSPLSLECTVEGTSNPNLYWYRQAAGRGLQLLFYSVGIGQISSEVPQNLSASRPQDRQFILSSKKLLLSDSGFYLCAWTLGSMNTEAFFGQGTRLTVV.

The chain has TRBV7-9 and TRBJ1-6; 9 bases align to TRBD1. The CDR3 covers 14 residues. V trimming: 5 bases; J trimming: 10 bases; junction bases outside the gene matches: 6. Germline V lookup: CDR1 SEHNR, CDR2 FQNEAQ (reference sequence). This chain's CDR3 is CASSAQGAGSPLHF. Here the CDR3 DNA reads TGTGCCAGCAGCGCACAGGGGGCAGGGTCACCCCTCCACTTT.

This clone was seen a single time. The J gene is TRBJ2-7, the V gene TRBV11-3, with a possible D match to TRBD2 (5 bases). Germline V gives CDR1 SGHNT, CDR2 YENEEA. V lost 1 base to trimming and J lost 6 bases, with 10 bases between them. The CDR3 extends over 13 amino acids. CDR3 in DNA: TGTGCCAGCAGCTTAGTCGGAGGAAGCGAGCAGTACTTC. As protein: CASSLVGGSEQYF. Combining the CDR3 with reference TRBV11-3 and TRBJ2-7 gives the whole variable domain EAGVVQSPRYKIIEKKQPVAFWCNPISGHNTLYWYLQNLGQGPELLIRYENEEAVDDSQLPKDRFSAERLKGVDSTLKIQPAELGDSAVYLCASSLVGGSEQYFGPGTRLTVT.

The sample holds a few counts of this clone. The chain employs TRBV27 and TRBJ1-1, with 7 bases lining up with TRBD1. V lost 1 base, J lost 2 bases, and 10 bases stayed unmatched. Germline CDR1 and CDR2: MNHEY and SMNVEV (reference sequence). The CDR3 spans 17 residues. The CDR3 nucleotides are TGTGCCAGCAGTTTATTCGCCGGCAGGGGGGACAACACTGAAGCTTTCTTT. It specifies CASSLFAGRGDNTEAFF.

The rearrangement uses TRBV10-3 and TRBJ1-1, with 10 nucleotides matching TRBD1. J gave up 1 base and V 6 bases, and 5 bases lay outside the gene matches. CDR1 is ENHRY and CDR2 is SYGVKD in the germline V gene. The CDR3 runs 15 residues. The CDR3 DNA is TGTGCCATCAGGATAGGACAGGGGGAGAACACTGAAGCTTTCTTT. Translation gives CAIRIGQGENTEAFF.

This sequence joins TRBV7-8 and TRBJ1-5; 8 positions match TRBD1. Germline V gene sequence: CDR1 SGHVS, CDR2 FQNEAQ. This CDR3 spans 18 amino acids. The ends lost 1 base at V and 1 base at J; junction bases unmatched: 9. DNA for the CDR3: TGTGCCAGCAGCTTAGAGGCCAGGGGGCTTAGGAGCAATCAGCCCCAGCATTTT. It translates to CASSLEARGLRSNQPQHF.

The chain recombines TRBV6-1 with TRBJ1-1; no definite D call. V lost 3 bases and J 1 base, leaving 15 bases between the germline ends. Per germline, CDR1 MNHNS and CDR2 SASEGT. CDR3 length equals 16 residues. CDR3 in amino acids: CASSDSINRGNTEAFF. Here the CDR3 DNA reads TGTGCCAGCAGTGATTCTATCAATCGCGGGAACACTGAAGCTTTCTTT.

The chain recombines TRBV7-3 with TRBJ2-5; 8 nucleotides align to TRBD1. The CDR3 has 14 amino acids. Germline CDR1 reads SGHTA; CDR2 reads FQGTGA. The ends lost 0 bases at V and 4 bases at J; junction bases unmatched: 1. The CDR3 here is CASSLTGTGETQYF. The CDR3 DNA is TGTGCCAGCAGCTTAACGGGGACAGGAGAGACCCAGTACTTC.

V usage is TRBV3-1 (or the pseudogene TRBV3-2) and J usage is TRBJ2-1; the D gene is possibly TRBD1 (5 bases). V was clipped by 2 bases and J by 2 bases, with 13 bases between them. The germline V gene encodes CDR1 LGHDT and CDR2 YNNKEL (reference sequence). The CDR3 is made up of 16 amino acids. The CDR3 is CASSQLPAGTYNEQFF. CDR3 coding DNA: TGTGCCAGCAGCCAACTTCCGGCAGGGACCTACAATGAGCAGTTCTTC.

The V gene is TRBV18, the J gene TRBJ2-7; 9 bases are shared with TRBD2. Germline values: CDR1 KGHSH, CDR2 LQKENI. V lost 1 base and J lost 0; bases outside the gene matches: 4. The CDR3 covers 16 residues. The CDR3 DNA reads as TGTGCCAGCTCACCACTCAGCGGGGGGCACTCCTACGAGCAGTACTTC. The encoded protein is CASSPLSGGHSYEQYF.

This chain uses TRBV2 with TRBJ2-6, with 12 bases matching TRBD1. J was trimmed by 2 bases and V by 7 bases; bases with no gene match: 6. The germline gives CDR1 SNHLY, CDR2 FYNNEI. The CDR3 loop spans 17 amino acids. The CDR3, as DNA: TGTGCCAGCATGAAGGGACAGGGGGCGCCTGGGGCCAACGTCCTGACTTTC. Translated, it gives CASMKGQGAPGANVLTF.

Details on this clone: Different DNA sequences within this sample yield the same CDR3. The CDR3 nucleotides are TGTGCCTGGAGTGTCGGCAGGGGCACAGATACGCAGTATTTT. Encoded protein: CAWSVGRGTDTQYF. The J gene is TRBJ2-3, the V gene TRBV30; a weak D match, TRBD1 (5 bases). Germline values: CDR1 GTSNPN, CDR2 SVGIG (reference sequence). The V and J ends lost 0 bases and 1 base respectively, with 8 bases between them. This CDR3 contains 14 residues.

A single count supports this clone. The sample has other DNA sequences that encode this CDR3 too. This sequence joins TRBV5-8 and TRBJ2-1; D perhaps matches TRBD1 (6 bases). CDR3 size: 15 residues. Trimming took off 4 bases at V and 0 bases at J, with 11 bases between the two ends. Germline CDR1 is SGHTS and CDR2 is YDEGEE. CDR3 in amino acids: CASSPRGSSYNEQFF. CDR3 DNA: TGTGCCAGCAGCCCAAGGGGGAGCTCCTACAATGAGCAGTTCTTC. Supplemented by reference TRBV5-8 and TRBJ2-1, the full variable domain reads EAGVTQSPTHLIKTRGQQATLRCSPISGHTSVYWYQQALGLGLQFLLWYDEGEERNRGNFPPRFSGRQFPNYSSELNVNALELEDSALYLCASSPRGSSYNEQFFGPGTRLTVL.

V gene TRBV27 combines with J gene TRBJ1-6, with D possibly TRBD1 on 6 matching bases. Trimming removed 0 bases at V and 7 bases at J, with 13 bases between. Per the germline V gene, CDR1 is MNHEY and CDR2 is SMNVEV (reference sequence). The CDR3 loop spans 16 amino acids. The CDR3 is CASSLSTGTSNSPLHF. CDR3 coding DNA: TGTGCCAGCAGTTTATCTACCGGGACATCAAATTCACCCCTCCACTTT.

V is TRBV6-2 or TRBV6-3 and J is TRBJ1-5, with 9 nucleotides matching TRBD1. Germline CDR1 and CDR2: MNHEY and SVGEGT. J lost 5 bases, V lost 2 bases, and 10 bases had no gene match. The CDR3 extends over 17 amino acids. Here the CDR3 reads CASSYETGGNLYQPQHF. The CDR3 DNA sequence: TGTGCCAGCAGTTACGAGACAGGGGGTAATCTTTATCAGCCCCAGCATTTT.

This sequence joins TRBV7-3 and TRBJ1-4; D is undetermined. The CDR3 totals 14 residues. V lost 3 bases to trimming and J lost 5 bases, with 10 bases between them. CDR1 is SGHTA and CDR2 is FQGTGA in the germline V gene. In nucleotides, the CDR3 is TGTGCCAGCAGCTTCGGCGGAGGAAATGAAAAACTGTTTTTT. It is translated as CASSFGGGNEKLFF.

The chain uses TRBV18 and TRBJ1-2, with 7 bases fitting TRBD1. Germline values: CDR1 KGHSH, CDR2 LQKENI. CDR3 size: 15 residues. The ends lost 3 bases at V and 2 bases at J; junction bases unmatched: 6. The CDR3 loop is CASSPAGQNNYGYTF. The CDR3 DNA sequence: TGTGCCAGCTCACCGGCGGGACAGAACAACTATGGCTACACCTTC. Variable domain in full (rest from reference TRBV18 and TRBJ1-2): NAGVMQNPRHLVRRRGQEARLRCSPMKGHSHVYWYRQLPEEGLKFMVYLQKENIIDESGMPKERFSAEFPKEGPSILRIQQVVRGDSAAYFCASSPAGQNNYGYTFGSGTRLTVV.

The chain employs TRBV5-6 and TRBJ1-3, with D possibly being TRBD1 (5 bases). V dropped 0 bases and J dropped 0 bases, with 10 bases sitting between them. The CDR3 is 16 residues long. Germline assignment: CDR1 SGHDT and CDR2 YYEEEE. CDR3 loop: CASSLVTVYSGNTIYF. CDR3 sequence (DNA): TGTGCCAGCAGCTTGGTGACAGTATACTCTGGAAACACCATATATTTT.

The CDR3 reads CASSSLGVRALSYEQYF. In DNA, the CDR3 is TGTGCCAGCAGTTCCCTTGGGGTGAGGGCCCTCTCCTACGAGCAGTACTTC. The V and J genes are TRBV27 and TRBJ2-7; possible D gene TRBD2, 5 bases. This CDR3 region has 17 residues. V lost 4 bases and J 0 bases, leaving 19 bases between the germline ends. The germline V gene encodes CDR1 MNHEY and CDR2 SMNVEV (reference sequence).

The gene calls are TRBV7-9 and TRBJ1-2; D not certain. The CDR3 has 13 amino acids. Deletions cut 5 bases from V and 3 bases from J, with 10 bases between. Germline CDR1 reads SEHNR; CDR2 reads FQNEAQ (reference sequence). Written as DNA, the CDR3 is TGTGCCAGCAGCCACCGACGGGACTATGGCTACACCTTC. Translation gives CASSHRRDYGYTF.

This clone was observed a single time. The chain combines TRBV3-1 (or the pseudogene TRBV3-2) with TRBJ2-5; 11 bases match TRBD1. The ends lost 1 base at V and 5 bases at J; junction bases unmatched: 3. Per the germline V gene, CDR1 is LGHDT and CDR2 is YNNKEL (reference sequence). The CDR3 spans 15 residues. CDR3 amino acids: CASSQADRGPETQYF. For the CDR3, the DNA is TGTGCCAGCAGCCAAGCGGACAGGGGGCCGGAGACCCAGTACTTC.